Each of the 32 T cell receptor beta chains below was sequenced from the same sample in a study of response to subunit inactivated influenza vaccine. One entry per CDR3 protein results from TCRdb running MiXCR on the RT-PCR reads. The sample contains 600,000 to 700,000 distinct CDR3 sequences, 12% to 15% of which appear only once. The specimen comprised PBMCs from blood, sampled around 14 days before vaccination. These receptors all stem from a man aged 45-65 years who received an inactivated influenza vaccine.

The chain has TRBV7-2 and TRBJ1-5, with 8 bases identical to TRBD1. This CDR3 is built from 13 residues. Germline assignment: CDR1 SGHTA and CDR2 FQGNSA. V lost 5 bases and J lost 8; bases outside the gene matches: 5. This CDR3 reads CASSPGQVKPQHF. The CDR3, as DNA: TGTGCCAGCAGCCCGGGACAGGTTAAGCCCCAGCATTTT.

This clonotype was observed a handful of times. V and J are TRBV20-1 and TRBJ2-4; D is tentatively TRBD1 or TRBD2 (5 bases each). Trimming left V 0 bases short and J 15 bases short, with 15 bases between. The CDR3 loop spans 12 amino acids. Germline lookup yields CDR1 DFQATT and CDR2 SNEGSKA (reference sequence). The chain's CDR3 is CSAREPYMGRYF. DNA of the CDR3: TGCAGTGCTAGAGAGCCATACATGGGACGGTACTTC.

V usage is TRBV20-1 and J usage is TRBJ1-1; D unclear. V shed 5 bases and J shed 4 bases, with 17 bases lying between them. The CDR3 length is 14 residues. Per the germline V gene, CDR1 is DFQATT and CDR2 is SNEGSKA (reference sequence). CDR3 bases: TGCAGTGCTCCCTCGGACTTACGAACCACTGAAGCTTTCTTT. It codes for CSAPSDLRTTEAFF.

The chain couples TRBV10-3 to TRBJ2-7; 9 bases agree with TRBD1. V dropped 11 bases and J dropped 7; count of bases not matched to a gene: 9. This CDR3 contains 12 residues. Germline V gene sequence: CDR1 ENHRY, CDR2 SYGVKD. The CDR3: CAAGTGINEQYF. The CDR3 nucleotides read TGTGCCGCTGGGACAGGGATAAATGAGCAGTACTTC.

This clonotype was observed a handful of times. V gene TRBV10-3 combines with J gene TRBJ1-6; a possible D gene is TRBD1 (5 bases). This CDR3 spans 15 amino acids. CDR1 and CDR2 (germline): ENHRY, SYGVKD. Trimming took 7 bases from V and 6 from J, leaving 16 bases between them. In DNA, the CDR3 is TGTGCCATCACCCCCGGGGGGGGTTTTAATTCACCCCTCCACTTT. As protein: CAITPGGGFNSPLHF.

In its sample, this clonotype was seen a few times. The V gene is TRBV6-5, the J gene TRBJ2-1; possibly TRBD2 for D (5 bases). CDR1 and CDR2 from the germline V gene are MNHEY and SVGAGI. The CDR3 sequence is 14 residues long. V gave up 2 bases and J gave up 0 bases, with 5 bases separating them. The CDR3 is CASSYRGSYNEQFF. The CDR3 region has the DNA TGTGCCAGCAGTTACCGGGGCTCCTACAATGAGCAGTTCTTC.

This clonotype was seen more than once but under ten times. The gene calls are TRBV29-1 and TRBJ2-5; 12 bases map to TRBD2. Germline V gene lookup returns CDR1 SQVTM and CDR2 ANQGSEA. Trimming removed 4 bases from V and 10 bases from J; junction bases left unmatched: 4. The CDR3 has 12 amino acids. In DNA form, the CDR3 reads TGCAGCGTTGTACTAGCGGGAGGTATCCAGTACTTC. Residues: CSVVLAGGIQYF.

This clonotype was seen repeatedly, ten times or more. The rearrangement links TRBV5-6 to TRBJ1-5; D is unresolved. Germline V gene sequence: CDR1 SGHDT, CDR2 YYEEEE. The CDR3 spans 15 residues. Trimming removed 2 bases from V and 2 bases from J, with 11 bases in between. In nucleotides, the CDR3 is TGTGCCAGCAGCTTTCGGGGTTATGGCAATCAGCCCCAGCATTTT. As protein: CASSFRGYGNQPQHF.

This clonotype was counted between two and nine times. The chain is built from TRBV28 and TRBJ2-1; D call uncertain. From germline, CDR1 is MDHEN and CDR2 SYDVKM. V lost 5 bases, J lost 3 bases, and 11 bases lay in between. This CDR3 has 14 amino acids. CDR3 coding DNA: TGTGCCAGCAGTCGTCCGGATCTCTACAATGAGCAGTTCTTC. Its protein product is CASSRPDLYNEQFF.

In this sample, this clonotype turned up a few times. J is TRBJ2-7 and V is TRBV30; 8 nucleotides agree with TRBD1. From germline, CDR1 is GTSNPN and CDR2 SVGIG (reference sequence). The CDR3 extends over 14 amino acids. After removal of 5 bases from V and 2 bases from J, the junction contained 8 bases not matched to a gene. The CDR3 nucleotides are TGTGCCTGGCAGGCCGGGACAGGAGCCTACGAGCAGTACTTC. It encodes CAWQAGTGAYEQYF.

Ten or more counts support this clonotype. The chain combines TRBV3-1 with TRBJ2-5; tentatively, D is TRBD1 (6 bases). Trimming took off 0 bases at V and 2 bases at J, with 10 bases between the two ends. Germline CDR1 LGHDT, CDR2 YNNKEL (reference sequence). This CDR3 spans 15 amino acids. CDR3 DNA: TGTGCCAGCAGCCAAGACGGGACATTACAAGAGACCCAGTACTTC. Encoded protein: CASSQDGTLQETQYF.

This clonotype was seen only a few times. The V gene is TRBV28, the J gene TRBJ2-1; 8 positions match TRBD2. Germline V gene sequence: CDR1 MDHEN, CDR2 SYDVKM. This CDR3 has 16 amino acids. V dropped 6 bases and J dropped 4; count of bases not matched to a gene: 11. The CDR3 is CASSPAVREDYNEQFF. In DNA form, the CDR3 reads TGTGCCAGCAGCCCCGCGGTGCGGGAGGATTACAATGAGCAGTTCTTC.

J is TRBJ2-3 and V is TRBV6-5; D not certain. The CDR3 length is 12 residues. Trimming removed 8 bases from V and 6 bases from J, with 12 bases in between. CDR1 MNHEY and CDR2 SVGAGI come from the germline V gene. DNA for the CDR3: TGTGCCAGCCGGCCTGCCGGGGATACGCAGTATTTT. It translates to CASRPAGDTQYF.

The chain joins TRBV29-1 to TRBJ1-5; 7 nucleotides align to TRBD1. The CDR3 sequence is 14 residues long. From germline, CDR1 is SQVTM and CDR2 ANQGSEA. The CDR3 sequence is CSCGEGGVGQPQHF. DNA of the CDR3: TGCAGTTGTGGGGAAGGGGGCGTAGGGCAGCCCCAGCATTTT.

This clonotype was found a few times. The rearrangement uses TRBV5-5 and TRBJ1-1; maybe TRBD1 (6 bases). CDR1 and CDR2 from the germline V gene are SGHKS and YYEKEE (reference sequence). Trimming cost V 5 bases and J 5 bases, with 16 bases left between them. The CDR3 consists of 14 residues. The CDR3 nucleotides read TGTGCCAGCAGGCCCTTTCAGGGGAGGACTGAAGCTTTCTTT. Amino acid sequence: CASRPFQGRTEAFF.

The sample holds many counts of this clonotype. The CDR3: CSVGGSSYEQYF. In nucleotides, the CDR3 is TGCAGCGTTGGAGGTAGCTCCTACGAGCAGTACTTC. The chain links TRBV29-1 to TRBJ2-7; no firm D call. Trimming removed 4 bases at V and 0 bases at J, with 7 bases between. From germline, CDR1 is SQVTM and CDR2 ANQGSEA. This CDR3 region has 12 residues.

This clonotype was detected ten times or more. This sequence joins TRBV12-3 or TRBV12-4 and TRBJ2-3; 13 positions match TRBD2. V was clipped by 5 bases and J by 6 bases; unmatched bases: 8. The CDR3 contains 16 residues. CDR3 residues: CASSPRTSGGSDTQYF. The CDR3 DNA follows: TGTGCCAGCAGTCCCCGGACTAGCGGGGGATCCGATACGCAGTATTTT.

V is TRBV6-2 or TRBV6-3 and J is TRBJ2-7; D gene unclear. From germline, CDR1 is MNHEY and CDR2 SVGEGT. This CDR3 spans 13 amino acids. V lost 4 bases, J lost 5 bases, and 12 bases lay in between. Here the CDR3 DNA reads TGTGCCAGCAGTTGGGCGACGGAGAACGAGCAGTACTTC. Translated, it gives CASSWATENEQYF.

This clonotype was recorded many times. The V and J genes are TRBV20-1 and TRBJ2-1; D is perhaps TRBD2 (6 bases). Germline assignment: CDR1 DFQATT and CDR2 SNEGSKA (reference sequence). V was pared by 8 bases and J by 7 bases, with 18 bases between. This CDR3 has 13 residues. The CDR3 is CSTTSPGTNEQFF. The CDR3 region has the DNA TGCAGTACCACGTCACCGGGGACTAATGAGCAGTTCTTC.

Notes on this clonotype: The junction does not match germline at one end; this may be a read error. CDR3: CASSQSTGHYKQYF. The CDR3 coding sequence is TGTGCCAGCAGTCAGTCCACGGGTCACTACAAGCAGTACTTC. The chain links TRBV27 to TRBJ2-7; no reliable D call. From germline, CDR1 is MNHEY and CDR2 SMNVEV (reference sequence). The CDR3 consists of 14 residues.

The V gene is TRBV4-3, the J gene TRBJ2-3; no clear D. This CDR3 has 15 residues. The V gene lost 1 base and the J gene lost 3 bases, with 11 bases spanning the gap. The germline V gene has CDR1 LGHNA and CDR2 YSLEER. The CDR3 region is CASSQGYGGTDTQYF. For the CDR3, the DNA is TGCGCCAGCAGCCAAGGGTATGGTGGTACAGATACGCAGTATTTT.

The J gene is TRBJ2-7, the V gene TRBV20-1; the match to TRBD1 covers 8 bases. The length of the CDR3 is 17 residues. V trimming: 1 base; J trimming: 2 bases; junction bases outside the gene matches: 13. From germline, CDR1 is DFQATT and CDR2 SNEGSKA (reference sequence). In nucleotides, the CDR3 is TGCAGTGCTAGAGTCCCCTCGAGGACAGGGTTCCCCTACGAGCAGTACTTC. It translates to CSARVPSRTGFPYEQYF.

This clonotype was observed a few times. Compared with germline, one end of the junction differs, possibly owing to a read error. CDR3: CASSHSQGERDGYTF. The CDR3 DNA sequence: TGTGCCAGCAGTCACTCGCAGGGGGAGAGAGATGGCTACACCTTC. The genes are TRBV6-5 and TRBJ1-2, with 7 bases identical to TRBD1. CDR3 length equals 15 residues. Germline V gene sequence: CDR1 MNHEY, CDR2 SVGAGI.

The chain carries TRBV20-1 and TRBJ2-1; TRBD1 might be the D (5 bases). Germline loops: CDR1 DFQATT, CDR2 SNEGSKA (reference sequence). The CDR3 spans 15 residues. V was trimmed by 1 base and J by 7 bases, leaving 17 bases between them. For the CDR3, the DNA is TGCAGTGCTAGAGCCACCCAGGGCGGTGCAAATGAGCAGTTCTTC. Residues: CSARATQGGANEQFF.

This clonotype was picked up many times. The chain couples TRBV20-1 to TRBJ2-2, with TRBD2 as a possible D gene (5 bases). Looked up from germline, CDR1 is DFQATT and CDR2 is SNEGSKA (reference sequence). The germline V and J ends were trimmed by 3 bases and 4 bases, with 9 bases remaining between them. The CDR3 totals 13 residues. DNA for the CDR3: TGCAGTGCTAGGGGAAGCGGCACCGGGGAGCTGTTTTTT. Translating gives CSARGSGTGELFF.

This clonotype was found a few times. This sequence joins TRBV13 and TRBJ1-5; D not resolved. Germline CDR1 reads PRHDT; CDR2 reads FYEKMQ (reference sequence). CDR3 length equals 16 residues. Trimming cost V 0 bases and J 1 base, with 10 bases left between them. The CDR3, as DNA: TGTGCCAGCAGCTTAGGAGGGCCGGGAAGCAATCAGCCCCAGCATTTT. Its translation is CASSLGGPGSNQPQHF.

In this sample, this clonotype turned up many times. V and J are TRBV11-2 and TRBJ2-2; 8 bases match TRBD2. CDR3 length: 16 residues. Germline trimming cut 4 bases from V and 6 bases from J; bases unmatched to any gene: 10. Germline V lookup: CDR1 SGHAT, CDR2 FQNNGV. In DNA form, the CDR3 reads TGTGCCAGCAGCTCTCCGGGACTAGGCGTTCCCGGGGAGCTGTTTTTT. This sequence encodes CASSSPGLGVPGELFF. Based on the CDR3 plus reference TRBV11-2 and TRBJ2-2, the full variable domain is EAGVAQSPRYKIIEKRQSVAFWCNPISGHATLYWYQQILGQGPKLLIQFQNNGVVDDSQLPKDRFSAERLKGVDSTLKIQPAKLEDSAVYLCASSSPGLGVPGELFFGEGSRLTVL.

This clonotype was counted a few times. This chain links TRBV4-3 with TRBJ2-7; 8 bases agree with TRBD2. This CDR3 has 17 residues. Germline CDR1 is LGHNA and CDR2 is YSLEER. The J segment lost 5 bases and the V segment lost 0 bases, leaving 12 bases of the junction unmatched. Here the CDR3 reads CASSQDRGAGVSHEQYF. In DNA, the CDR3 is TGCGCCAGCAGCCAAGACCGCGGAGCGGGAGTTTCCCACGAGCAGTACTTC.

J is TRBJ2-7 and V is TRBV11-2; D is ambiguous. There are 18 residues in the CDR3. V lost 2 bases and J 1 base, leaving 21 bases between the germline ends. Germline CDR1 is SGHAT and CDR2 is FQNNGV. This chain's CDR3 is CASSLRTGRPKISYEQYF. The CDR3 DNA sequence: TGTGCCAGCAGCTTAAGAACGGGCAGGCCTAAAATTTCCTACGAGCAGTACTTC.

This chain links TRBV19 with TRBJ2-7; possible D gene TRBD1, 6 bases. V lost 6 bases and J lost 6, with 21 bases in between. The V gene's germline CDR1 is LNHDA and CDR2 SQIVND (reference sequence). This CDR3 has 15 amino acids. The CDR3, as DNA: TGTGCCAGTAGCCCCGAGACAGGAACGACCACCGAGCAGTACTTC. Translation gives CASSPETGTTTEQYF.

The rearrangement links TRBV6-5 to TRBJ2-2; D possibly corresponds to TRBD2 (7 bases). With 0 bases removed from V and 0 bases from J, the gap between germline ends came to 14 bases. The CDR3 spans 18 residues. Germline V gene data show CDR1 as MNHEY and CDR2 as SVGAGI. CDR3 amino acids: CASSYSPSGGANTGELFF. The CDR3 region has the DNA TGTGCCAGCAGTTACTCCCCCTCGGGGGGCGCGAACACCGGGGAGCTGTTTTTT.

The gene calls are TRBV4-3 and TRBJ2-3; D might be TRBD1 (5 bases). CDR1 and CDR2 (germline): LGHNA, YSLEER. Trimming left V 6 bases short and J 0 bases short, with 13 bases between. The CDR3 is 15 amino acids. CDR3 loop: CASSLGRVSTDTQYF. CDR3 coding DNA: TGCGCCAGCAGTTTAGGCAGGGTTAGCACAGATACGCAGTATTTT.